Here is one TCR beta chain with its context. Its antigen is unidentified. Tens of thousands of T cell genomes, or roughly 200 ng DNA, went into the sorted-subset replicate PCRs. Under the authors' procedure: Filtering differed since immunoSEQ provided only junctions, with no quality scores. The table came from immunoSEQ multiplex PCR; TCRdb's copy has only in-frame clones and leaves some out. D and trimming were read from the DNA, whereas the V and J calls and clone size are those reported in that table. This table has about 1.5 million clones, around 98% appearing once. This sample was included in a study of shared clonotypes between healthy human individuals. Turning to the study itself: CD4 naive cells filled three plates per donor, CD4 memory three, CD8 naive two and CD8 memory one. Findings and limits, study-wide: Limitation of the genetic and exposure-history diversity represented came from the few donors.

Between the trimmed V and J ends, which lost 7 bases and 11 bases, there was a span of 14 bases. The V gene's germline CDR1 is MNHEY and CDR2 SVGAGI. The CDR3 totals 11 residues. Sequencing was carried out using naive CD4+ T cells sorted from blood. Subset reported: CD45RA+ positively selected. This TCR was recovered from a man aged 25 to 45 in good health. This chain connects TRBV6-5 to TRBJ1-1; possible D gene TRBD1, 6 bases. CDR3 protein: CASTQGGNAFF. DNA for the CDR3: TGTGCCAGCACCCAAGGGGGTAATGCTTTCTTT.